This TCR beta chain was obtained from a study of blood T cell repertoires in COVID-19. Study background: Samples representing acute and convalescent COVID-19 were sourced from the United States, Italy and Spain.

CDR1 is MNHEY, CDR2 SVGEGT, per germline. This CDR3 contains 17 residues. The V segment lost 2 bases and the J segment 1 base; nucleotides outside the gene matches: 6. The assay was immunoSEQ multiplex PCR, and TCRdb's table has in-frame clones only and misses some. The sample contains 75,000 to 90,000 clones, 90% of which appear only once. Material: peripheral blood. This chain links TRBV6-2 or TRBV6-3 with TRBJ1-1; 11 positions agree with TRBD1. The sequence derives from a man between 18 and 35 years old with COVID-19, enrolled during active disease. CDR3 coding DNA: TGTGCCAGCAGTTACAGGGGACAGGGGGTCCGGAACACTGAAGCTTTCTTT. Translated: CASSYRGQGVRNTEAFF.